What follows are 26 T cell receptor beta chains derived from one specimen sequenced in a study of beta chain features in type 1 diabetes. cDNA synthesis used the whole RNA isolate, giving expressed TCRB sequences. Clones were sequenced by immunoSEQ multiplex PCR, and TCRdb holds only the in-frame ones, with some missing. The top ten hold roughly 0.7% of the sample, which has around 70,000 clones, roughly 49% seen once. Their cognate antigens are unknown. Whole-study results and caveats: All four CD4+ subsets of Type 1 diabetes patients contained TCRB CDR3s that were moderately but significantly shorter.

Sequences were obtained from central memory CD4+ T cells from blood. Receptors were obtained from a man younger than 40 with type 1 diabetes.

J is TRBJ1-4 and V is TRBV5-1; perhaps TRBD1 as D (6 bases). The CDR3 extends over 14 amino acids. V gave up 3 bases and J gave up 7 bases, with 13 bases separating them. From germline, CDR1 is SGHRS and CDR2 YFSETQ. This CDR3 is CASSSQGGSEKLFF. DNA for the CDR3: TGCGCCAGCAGCTCACAGGGAGGGAGTGAAAAACTGTTTTTT.

This clone was detected only a few times. This sequence joins TRBV6-1 and TRBJ2-2, with TRBD2 matching over 8 bases. V shed 4 bases and J 4 bases; nucleotides not matched to a gene: 5. Germline CDR1 is MNHNS and CDR2 is SASEGT. The CDR3 loop spans 15 amino acids. The CDR3 sequence is CASSAGLAGTGELFF. CDR3 DNA sequence: TGTGCCAGCAGTGCAGGGCTAGCGGGCACCGGGGAGCTGTTTTTT.

This clone appeared once. V is TRBV30 and J is TRBJ2-3; D is possibly TRBD2 (5 bases). Trimming cost V 0 bases and J 0 bases, with 13 bases left between them. Germline CDR1 is GTSNPN and CDR2 is SVGIG (reference sequence). The CDR3 length is 16 residues. CDR3 DNA sequence: TGTGCCTGGAGTGTCCCCCAGCGGTATAGCACAGATACGCAGTATTTT. Translated: CAWSVPQRYSTDTQYF.

The chain recombines TRBV6-6 with TRBJ2-7; 10 bases are shared with TRBD1. V lost 5 bases and J lost 5; bases outside the gene matches: 6. In germline, CDR1 is MNHNY, CDR2 SVGAGI (reference sequence). This CDR3 is built from 14 residues. CDR3 nucleotides: TGTGCCAGCAGTCCGGGACAGGGGACTAACGAGCAGTACTTC. Translated, it gives CASSPGQGTNEQYF.

The V and J genes are TRBV18 and TRBJ1-1; tentatively, D is TRBD1 (6 bases). The V end was cut by 3 bases, the J end by 1 base, with 6 bases between. There are 13 residues in the CDR3. Germline CDR1 is KGHSH and CDR2 is LQKENI. CDR3 nucleotide sequence: TGTGCCAGCTCACCGACAGGGAACACTGAAGCTTTCTTT. It specifies CASSPTGNTEAFF.

V gene TRBV19 combines with J gene TRBJ2-3; D is unclear. The CDR3 sequence is 13 residues long. The germline CDR1 and CDR2 sequences are LNHDA and SQIVND (reference sequence). The V gene lost 6 bases and the J gene lost 0 bases, with 7 bases spanning the gap. The CDR3 DNA reads TGTGCCAGTAGGGTGGCCAGCACAGATACGCAGTATTTT. Translated, it gives CASRVASTDTQYF.

The V call is TRBV7-9, the J call TRBJ1-4, with D unclear. CDR1 SEHNR and CDR2 FQNEAQ come from the germline V gene (reference sequence). V was trimmed by 2 bases and J by 5 bases, leaving 9 bases between them. The CDR3 loop spans 14 amino acids. This CDR3 is CASSLNQFNEKLFF. DNA of the CDR3: TGTGCCAGCAGCTTAAATCAGTTCAATGAAAAACTGTTTTTT.

This clone occurred a few times. The V gene is TRBV5-1, the J gene TRBJ1-1, with 10 bases identical to TRBD1. The CDR3 is 17 residues long. V lost 4 bases and J lost 0; bases outside the gene matches: 9. The germline V gene encodes CDR1 SGHRS and CDR2 YFSETQ. CDR3 residues: CASSPWTGGGMNTEAFF. The CDR3 DNA reads TGCGCCAGCAGCCCTTGGACAGGGGGGGGCATGAACACTGAAGCTTTCTTT.

This clone was picked up a small number of times. The chain uses TRBV18 and TRBJ1-2; TRBD1 aligns across 7 bases. From germline, CDR1 is KGHSH and CDR2 LQKENI. This CDR3 is 17 amino acids long. The V and J ends lost 3 bases and 5 bases, in that order; junction bases with no gene match: 15. CDR3 protein: CASSPPDRNPGRYGYTF. CDR3 coding DNA: TGTGCCAGCTCACCCCCGGACAGGAACCCAGGCCGTTATGGCTACACCTTC.

The chain couples TRBV29-1 to TRBJ2-5; 8 bases are shared with TRBD2. The last part of the DNA fits TRBJ2-7 better; the J call may be wrong. From germline, CDR1 is SQVTM and CDR2 ANQGSEA. This CDR3 has 12 residues. This CDR3 is CSVGAGVYEQYF. The CDR3, as DNA: TGCAGCGTAGGAGCGGGGGTCTACGAGCAGTACTTC.

The chain recombines TRBV30 with TRBJ1-5; 9 bases are shared with TRBD1. Trimming removed 5 bases from V and 5 bases from J; junction bases left unmatched: 7. The germline V gene has CDR1 GTSNPN and CDR2 SVGIG (reference sequence). This CDR3 has 14 amino acids. The CDR3 DNA is TGTGCCTGGGCGAAGACAGGGGGATATCAGCCCCAGCATTTT. It yields the protein CAWAKTGGYQPQHF. Based on the CDR3 plus reference TRBV30 and TRBJ1-5, the full variable domain is SQTIHQWPATLVQPVGSPLSLECTVEGTSNPNLYWYRQAAGRGLQLLFYSVGIGQISSEVPQNLSASRPQDRQFILSSKKLLLSDSGFYLCAWAKTGGYQPQHFGDGTRLSIL.

The chain carries TRBV6-1 and TRBJ2-7; no definite D call. The CDR3 has 15 amino acids. The V gene's germline CDR1 is MNHNS and CDR2 SASEGT. V was pared by 8 bases and J by 0 bases, with 17 bases between. The CDR3 reads CASHFSLDPSYEQYF. Here the CDR3 DNA reads TGTGCCAGCCACTTCTCCCTAGACCCCTCCTACGAGCAGTACTTC.

The J gene is TRBJ1-4, the V gene TRBV6-6; 10 nucleotides match TRBD1. Germline CDR1 MNHNY, CDR2 SVGAGI (reference sequence). The CDR3 is made up of 14 amino acids. The J segment lost 8 bases and the V segment lost 6 bases, leaving 6 bases of the junction unmatched. CDR3 DNA sequence: TGTGCCAGCAGGGGGACAGGGGTTCGGGAAAAACTGTTTTTT. Its protein product is CASRGTGVREKLFF.

The rearrangement joins TRBV6-5 to TRBJ2-7; 8 bases map to TRBD1. Trimming at V came to 6 bases and at J to 2 bases, leaving 3 bases not matched to a gene. This CDR3 region has 13 residues. Germline CDR1 is MNHEY and CDR2 is SVGAGI. The CDR3 region is CASSRQGTYEQYF. The CDR3 nucleotides are TGTGCCAGCAGCCGACAGGGGACCTACGAGCAGTACTTC.

This clone came up a few times. The gene calls are TRBV5-1 and TRBJ2-3; D unclear. Looked up from germline, CDR1 is SGHRS and CDR2 is YFSETQ. With 0 bases removed from V and 6 bases from J, the gap between germline ends came to 11 bases. The CDR3 has 14 residues. CDR3 DNA sequence: TGCGCCAGCAGCTTGGGGGTATTGAGGGATACGCAGTATTTT. Its protein product is CASSLGVLRDTQYF.

This clone was found a few times. The chain joins TRBV5-1 to TRBJ1-1; TRBD1 matches 7 bases. This CDR3 spans 15 amino acids. Germline V gene data show CDR1 as SGHRS and CDR2 as YFSETQ. V lost 4 bases, J lost 2 bases, and 8 bases stayed unmatched. The CDR3 reads CASSKGQWINTEAFF. In DNA form, the CDR3 reads TGCGCCAGCAGCAAGGGACAGTGGATAAACACTGAAGCTTTCTTT. Together with reference TRBV5-1 and TRBJ1-1, the CDR3 gives the full variable domain: KAGVTQTPRYLIKTRGQQVTLSCSPISGHRSVSWYQQTPGQGLQFLFEYFSETQRNKGNFPGRFSGRQFSNSRSEMNVSTLELGDSALYLCASSKGQWINTEAFFGQGTRLTVV.

With regard to this clone: Other DNA sequences from this sample encode an identical CDR3 as well. The DNA for the CDR3 is TGTGCCACCGGAGGGTTAGCGGGGGGCACGCAGTATTTT. Protein: CATGGLAGGTQYF. V usage is TRBV2 and J usage is TRBJ2-3, with 10 positions matching TRBD2. Germline CDR1 and CDR2: SNHLY and FYNNEI. V was pared by 10 bases and J by 9 bases, with 10 bases of the junction left unmatched. This CDR3 has 13 amino acids.

For this clone: A read error may produce the germline difference seen at one junction end. V and J are TRBV5-6 and TRBJ1-3; D is unclear. This CDR3 is 16 amino acids long. Germline V gene data show CDR1 as SGHDT and CDR2 as YYEEEE. CDR3 nucleotides: TGTGCCAACAGCTTGGCGGAGGACCACTCTGGAAACACCATATATTTT. Translated: CANSLAEDHSGNTIYF.

In this sample, this clone turned up a few times. V gene TRBV6-5 combines with J gene TRBJ1-2, with D perhaps matching TRBD1 (6 bases). Trimming stripped 3 bases from V and 4 bases from J, with 15 bases between. The CDR3 sequence is 15 residues long. CDR1 MNHEY and CDR2 SVGAGI come from the germline V gene. The CDR3, as DNA: TGTGCCAGCAGTTATAGGGGGATGATCGGCTATGGCTACACCTTC. This codes for CASSYRGMIGYGYTF.

This chain joins TRBV5-6 and TRBJ1-2, with D uncertain. Germline CDR1 SGHDT, CDR2 YYEEEE. The CDR3 has 13 amino acids. Trimming cost V 4 bases and J 2 bases, with 9 bases left between them. Here the CDR3 DNA reads TGTGCCAGCAGCGGCCCTTCAAACTATGGCTACACCTTC. Residues: CASSGPSNYGYTF. The full variable domain, rest sourced from reference TRBV5-6 and TRBJ1-2, is DAGVTQSPTHLIKTRGQQVTLRCSPKSGHDTVSWYQQALGQGPQFIFQYYEEEERQRGNFPDRFSGHQFPNYSSELNVNALLLGDSALYLCASSGPSNYGYTFGSGTRLTVV.

V and J are TRBV10-3 and TRBJ2-5; 10 bases map to TRBD1. The junction had 6 bases not matched to a gene; V was cut back by 4 bases and J by 7 bases. Germline CDR1 ENHRY, CDR2 SYGVKD. The CDR3 length is 14 residues. For the CDR3, the DNA is TGTGCCATCAGTGTCGGGACAGGGGATCTGACCCAGTACTTC. As protein: CAISVGTGDLTQYF.

The sample holds a few counts of this clone. The V gene is TRBV29-1, the J gene TRBJ2-7; 11 bases fit TRBD1. Germline lookup yields CDR1 SQVTM and CDR2 ANQGSEA. This CDR3 is 16 amino acids long. The V segment lost 4 bases and the J segment 4 bases; nucleotides outside the gene matches: 12. For the CDR3, the DNA is TGCAGCGTTGGGCTCCGGGACAGGGGGACCCAATACGAGCAGTACTTC. Its protein is CSVGLRDRGTQYEQYF.

This clone was seen only a few times. The V call is TRBV18, the J call TRBJ1-2; 8 positions match TRBD1. With V trimmed by 1 base and J by 8 bases, 9 bases remained unmatched. The V gene's germline CDR1 is KGHSH and CDR2 LQKENI. The CDR3 consists of 15 residues. CDR3 in amino acids: CASSPQLDRGDGYTF. In nucleotides, the CDR3 is TGTGCCAGCTCACCACAACTCGACAGGGGAGACGGCTACACCTTC.

This chain links TRBV6-5 with TRBJ1-1; D is possibly TRBD1 (5 bases). The V gene's germline CDR1 is MNHEY and CDR2 SVGAGI. The CDR3 is made up of 14 amino acids. Trimming took 5 bases from V and 9 from J, leaving 19 bases between them. This chain's CDR3 is CASSDPTDALKAFF. CDR3 in DNA: TGTGCCAGCAGTGACCCGACAGACGCGTTAAAAGCTTTCTTT.

This clone was detected only a few times. The chain is built from TRBV6-1 and TRBJ2-5; TRBD1 matches at 8 bases. J gave up 5 bases and V 2 bases, and 7 bases lay outside the gene matches. There are 15 residues in the CDR3. From germline, CDR1 is MNHNS and CDR2 SASEGT. The chain's CDR3 is CASSERGTGWETQYF. Written as DNA, the CDR3 is TGTGCCAGCAGTGAACGGGGGACAGGATGGGAGACCCAGTACTTC.

In its sample, this clone was seen a few times. The J gene is TRBJ1-5, the V gene TRBV27; no firm D call. This CDR3 contains 13 residues. Germline V lookup: CDR1 MNHEY, CDR2 SMNVEV (reference sequence). The V and J ends lost 2 bases and 7 bases respectively, with 9 bases between them. The CDR3 DNA reads TGTGCCAGCAGTTTAGAGGGCCAGCAGCCCCAGCATTTT. This codes for CASSLEGQQPQHF.